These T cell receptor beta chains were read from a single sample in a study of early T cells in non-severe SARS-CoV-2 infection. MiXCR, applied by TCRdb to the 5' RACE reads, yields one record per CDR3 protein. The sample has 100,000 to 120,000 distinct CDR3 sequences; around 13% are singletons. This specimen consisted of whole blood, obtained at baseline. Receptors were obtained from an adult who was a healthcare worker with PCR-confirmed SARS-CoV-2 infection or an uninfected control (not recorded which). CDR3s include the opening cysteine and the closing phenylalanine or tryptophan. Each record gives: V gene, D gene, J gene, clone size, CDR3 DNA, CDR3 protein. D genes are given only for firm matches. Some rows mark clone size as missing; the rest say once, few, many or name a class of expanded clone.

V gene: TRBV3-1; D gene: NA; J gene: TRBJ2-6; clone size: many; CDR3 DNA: TGTGCCAGCAGCCAAGGGGAGGACTCTGGGGCCAACGTCCTGACTTTC; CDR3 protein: CASSQGEDSGANVLTF
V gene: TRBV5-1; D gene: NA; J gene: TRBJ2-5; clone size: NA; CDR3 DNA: TGCGCCAGCAGCTTGGCGTCAGGACAAGAGACCCAGTACTTC; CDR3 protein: CASSLASGQETQYF
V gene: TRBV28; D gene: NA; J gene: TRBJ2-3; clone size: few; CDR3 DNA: TGTGCCAGCAGTTTGACCCCTACTAGCACAGATACGCAGTATTTT; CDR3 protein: CASSLTPTSTDTQYF
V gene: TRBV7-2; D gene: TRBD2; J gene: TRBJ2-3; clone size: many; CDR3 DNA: TGTGCCAGCAGCGTAGCGGGGGTGGATACGCAGTATTTT; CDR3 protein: CASSVAGVDTQYF
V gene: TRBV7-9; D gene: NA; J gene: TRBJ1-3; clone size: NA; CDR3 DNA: TGTGCCAGCAGCCGGGGAGGAAACACCATATATTTT; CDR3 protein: CASSRGGNTIYF
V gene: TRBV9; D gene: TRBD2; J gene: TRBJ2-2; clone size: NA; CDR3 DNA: TGTGCCAGCAGCGGGTCTTCGGCGGGAGGGTTTGCCGGGGAGCTGTTTTTT; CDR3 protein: CASSGSSAGGFAGELFF
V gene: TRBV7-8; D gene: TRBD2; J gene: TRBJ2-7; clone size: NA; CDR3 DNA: TGTGCCAGCAGCTTAATGGCCTCGACTAGCGCCTCCTACGAGCAGTACTTC; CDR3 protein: CASSLMASTSASYEQYF
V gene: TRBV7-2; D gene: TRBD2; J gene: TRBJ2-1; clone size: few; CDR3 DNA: TGTGCCAGCAGCTTGGCCCGGACTAGTTTGGGCAATGAGCAGTTCTTC; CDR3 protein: CASSLARTSLGNEQFF
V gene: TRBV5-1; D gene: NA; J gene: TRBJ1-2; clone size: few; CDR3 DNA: TGCGCCAGCAGCTTGGCTCACGCGGACTATGGCTACACCTTC; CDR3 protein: CASSLAHADYGYTF
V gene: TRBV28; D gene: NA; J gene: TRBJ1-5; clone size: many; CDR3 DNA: TGTGCCAGCAACCAGTATAGCAATCAGCCCCAGCATTTT; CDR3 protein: CASNQYSNQPQHF
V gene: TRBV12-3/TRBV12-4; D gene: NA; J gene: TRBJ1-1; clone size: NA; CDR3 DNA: TGTGCCAGCAGTTTAGGCAACCCAGGGGAGGCTTTCTTT; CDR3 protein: CASSLGNPGEAFF
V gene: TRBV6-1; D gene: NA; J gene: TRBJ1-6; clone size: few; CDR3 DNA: TGTGCCAGCAGTGAAGATCAGCCCAGGGATTCACCCCTCCACTTT; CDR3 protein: CASSEDQPRDSPLHF
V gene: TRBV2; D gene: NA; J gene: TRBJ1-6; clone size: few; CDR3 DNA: TGTGCCAGCAGTATGACCCATGCAAAGGAGTCACCCCTCCACTTT; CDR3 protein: CASSMTHAKESPLHF
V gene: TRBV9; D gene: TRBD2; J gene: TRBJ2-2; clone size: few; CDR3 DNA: TGTGCCAGCAGCTCAGCGGGACTAGCGAACACCGGGGAGCTGTTTTTT; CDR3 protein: CASSSAGLANTGELFF
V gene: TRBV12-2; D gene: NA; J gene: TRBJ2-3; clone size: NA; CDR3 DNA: TGTGCAAGTCGCCAAAACCGAGTTGCTAGCGGGGGGACAGATACGCAGTATTTT; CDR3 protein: CASRQNRVASGGTDTQYF
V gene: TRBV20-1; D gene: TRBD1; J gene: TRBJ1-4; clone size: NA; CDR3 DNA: TGCAGTGCTCACCACAGGGGGAGGTCTAATGAAAAACTGTTTTTT; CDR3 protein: CSAHHRGRSNEKLFF
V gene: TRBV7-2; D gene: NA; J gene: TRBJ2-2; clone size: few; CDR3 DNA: TGTGCCAGCAGCTTATACGGGGGATTCAACACCGGGGAGCTGTTTTTT; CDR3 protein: CASSLYGGFNTGELFF
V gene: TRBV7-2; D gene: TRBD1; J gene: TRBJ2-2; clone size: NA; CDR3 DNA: TGTGCCAGCAGCGCGGACAGGGTAGGCGGGACCGGGGAGCTGTTTTTT; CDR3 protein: CASSADRVGGTGELFF
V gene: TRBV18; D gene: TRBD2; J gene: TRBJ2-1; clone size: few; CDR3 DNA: TGTGCCAGCTCTTCAGTAGCGGGGGGCGTCGGACATGAGCAGTTCTTC; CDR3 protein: CASSSVAGGVGHEQFF
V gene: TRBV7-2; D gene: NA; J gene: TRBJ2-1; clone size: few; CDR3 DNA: TGTGCCAGCAGCAGTATGGGTCGGGGGTCAGGTGAGCAGTTCTTC; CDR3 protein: CASSSMGRGSGEQFF
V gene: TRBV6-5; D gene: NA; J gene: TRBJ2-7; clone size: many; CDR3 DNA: TGTGCCAGCGGCCCCCGGAGAGGGCAGTACTTC; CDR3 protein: CASGPRRGQYF
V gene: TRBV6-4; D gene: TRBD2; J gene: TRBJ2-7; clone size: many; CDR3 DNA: TGTGCCAGCAGTCCCCGACTAGCGGACTACGAGCAGTACTTC; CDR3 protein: CASSPRLADYEQYF
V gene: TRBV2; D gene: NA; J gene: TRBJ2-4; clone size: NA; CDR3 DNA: TGTGCGGCGGGTGGGTCCAAAAACATTCAGTACTTC; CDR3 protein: CAAGGSKNIQYF
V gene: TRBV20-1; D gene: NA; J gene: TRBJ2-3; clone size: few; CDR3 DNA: TGCAGTGCTAGAGACGCAGGCCGGGACACAGATACGCAGTATTTT; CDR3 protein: CSARDAGRDTDTQYF
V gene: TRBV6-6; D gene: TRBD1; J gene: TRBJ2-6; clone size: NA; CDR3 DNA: TGTGCCAGCAGCCCGGACAGGGGGTCTGGGGCCAACGTCCTGACTTTC; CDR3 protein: CASSPDRGSGANVLTF
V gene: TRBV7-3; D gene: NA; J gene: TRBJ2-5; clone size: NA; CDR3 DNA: TGTGCCAGCAGCCCACAATTGGGGGAGACCCAGTACTTC; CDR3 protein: CASSPQLGETQYF
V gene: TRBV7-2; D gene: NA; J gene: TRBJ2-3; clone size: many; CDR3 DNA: TGTGCCAGCAGCAAATTTGAGATGGGGCTTGATACGCAGTATTTT; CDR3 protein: CASSKFEMGLDTQYF
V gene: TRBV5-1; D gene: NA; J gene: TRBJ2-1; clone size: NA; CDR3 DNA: TGCGCCAGCAGCTTGGATGGGGGCGGAGGATACAATGAGCAGTTCTTC; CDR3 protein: CASSLDGGGGYNEQFF
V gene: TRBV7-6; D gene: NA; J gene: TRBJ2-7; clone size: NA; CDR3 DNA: TGTGCCAGCAGCTTGGCGGGAGACAGGTACGAGCAGTACTTC; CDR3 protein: CASSLAGDRYEQYF
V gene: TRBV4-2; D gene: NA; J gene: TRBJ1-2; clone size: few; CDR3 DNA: TGTGCCAGCAGCCAAGATACAGAAAGGGGCTACACCTTC; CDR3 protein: CASSQDTERGYTF
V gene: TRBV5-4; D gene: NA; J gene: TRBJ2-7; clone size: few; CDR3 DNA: TGTGCCAGCAGCTTGGCCGGGGGTGTCGAGCAGTACTTC; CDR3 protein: CASSLAGGVEQYF
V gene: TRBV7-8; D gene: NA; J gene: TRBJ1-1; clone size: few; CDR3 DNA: TGTGCCAGCAGCTTAGCGGGGCCGGGGGCTGAAGCTTTCTTT; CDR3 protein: CASSLAGPGAEAFF
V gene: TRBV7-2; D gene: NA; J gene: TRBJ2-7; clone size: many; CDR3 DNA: TGTGCCAGCAGCTTATCAGGGGCGCAGGCCCCTTACGAGCAGTACTTC; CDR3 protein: CASSLSGAQAPYEQYF
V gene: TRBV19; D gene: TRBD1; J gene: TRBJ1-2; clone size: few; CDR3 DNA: TGTGCCAGTGCCGGGACAGGGGAGGGCCATGGCTACACCTTC; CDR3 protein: CASAGTGEGHGYTF
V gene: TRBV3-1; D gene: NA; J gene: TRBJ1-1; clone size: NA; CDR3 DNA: TGTGCCAGCAGCCAAGATTATTGGGCCACTGAAGCTTTCTTT; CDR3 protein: CASSQDYWATEAFF
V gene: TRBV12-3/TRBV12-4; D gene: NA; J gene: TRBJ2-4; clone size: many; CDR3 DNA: TGTGCCAGCAGTTTATCGGGGGGCCTAGCCAAAAACATTCAGTACTTC; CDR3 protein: CASSLSGGLAKNIQYF
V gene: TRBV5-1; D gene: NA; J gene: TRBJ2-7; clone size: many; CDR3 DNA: TGCGCCAGCAGCCTAGACTACTACGAGCAGTACTTC; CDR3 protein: CASSLDYYEQYF
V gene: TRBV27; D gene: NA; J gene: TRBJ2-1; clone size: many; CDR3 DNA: TGTGCCAGCAGTTTATGCGGAATCTACAATGAGCAGTTCTTC; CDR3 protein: CASSLCGIYNEQFF
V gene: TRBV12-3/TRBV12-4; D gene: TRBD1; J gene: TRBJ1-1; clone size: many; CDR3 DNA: TGTGCCAGCAGTTTTGGACAGGGGTGGACTGAAGCTTTCTTT; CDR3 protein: CASSFGQGWTEAFF
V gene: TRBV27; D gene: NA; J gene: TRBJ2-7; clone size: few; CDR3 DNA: TGTGCCAGCAGTTCGTCCAGCCAGACCCCCTACGAGCAGTACTTC; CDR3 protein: CASSSSSQTPYEQYF
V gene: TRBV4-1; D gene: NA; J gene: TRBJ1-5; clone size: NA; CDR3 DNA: TGCGCCAGCAGCCATACTCCGGGACCCAGGGTTTATTGGCCCCAGCATTTT; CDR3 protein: CASSHTPGPRVYWPQHF
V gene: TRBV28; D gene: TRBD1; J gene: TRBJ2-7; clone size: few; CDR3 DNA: TGTGCCAGCAGTTCTCCGGGACAGGGGCCGGAGGAGCAGTACTTC; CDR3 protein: CASSSPGQGPEEQYF
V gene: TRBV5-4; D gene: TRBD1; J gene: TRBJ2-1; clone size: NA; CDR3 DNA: TGTGCCAGCAGCTTGTCCCAGGGGGCTCGTGAGCAGTTCTTC; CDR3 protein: CASSLSQGAREQFF
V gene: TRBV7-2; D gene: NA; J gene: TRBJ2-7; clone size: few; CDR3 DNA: TGTGCCAGCAGCCAGCGCCGGACGGTTTACGAGCAGTACTTC; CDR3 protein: CASSQRRTVYEQYF
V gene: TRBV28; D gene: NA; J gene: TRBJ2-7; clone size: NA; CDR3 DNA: TGTGCCAGCCGCCACCATGGGGGGACTCCCGACTCCGAGCAGTACTTC; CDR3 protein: CASRHHGGTPDSEQYF
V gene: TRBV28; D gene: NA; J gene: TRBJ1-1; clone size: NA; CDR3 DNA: TGTGCCAGCAGTGGATTAATGGCAACCCACATGAACACTGAAGCTTTCTTT; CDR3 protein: CASSGLMATHMNTEAFF
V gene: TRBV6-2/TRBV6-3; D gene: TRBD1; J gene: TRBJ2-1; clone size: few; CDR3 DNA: TGTGCCAGCAGAACAGGGGGCGGGGAGCAGTTCTTC; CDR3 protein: CASRTGGGEQFF
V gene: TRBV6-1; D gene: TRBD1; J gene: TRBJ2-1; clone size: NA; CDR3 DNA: TGTGCCAGCAGTGAAGAAGGGACAGTAAGTCTAAATGAGCAGTTCTTC; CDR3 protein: CASSEEGTVSLNEQFF
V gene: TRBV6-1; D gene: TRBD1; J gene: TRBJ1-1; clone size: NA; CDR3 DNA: TGTGCCAGCAGGACGGGACAGATAAATACTGAAGCTTTCTTT; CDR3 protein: CASRTGQINTEAFF